This is a list of T cell receptor beta chains from one sample in a study of blood T cells in healthy people across ages. TCRdb ran MiXCR on the 5' RACE reads and lists one entry per CDR3 protein. Among about 320,000 distinct CDR3 sequences listed, 25% to 30% were seen once. Sequenced material: blood. The source is a woman in her 70s in good health. Both conserved end residues are part of each CDR3. A D gene is named only where the DNA matches it firmly. Not every row has a clone size; where given, it reads once, few, many or a size class.

J gene,clone size,D gene,CDR3 length,V gene,CDR3 DNA,CDR3 protein
TRBJ2-4,.,.,15,TRBV5-1,TGCGCCAGCAAACTAGCCAATAATGCCAAAAACATTCAGTACTTC,CASKLANNAKNIQYF
TRBJ2-3,.,TRBD2,16,TRBV5-1,TGCGCCAGCAGCCCCGGGACTAGCAGTCCCACAGATACGCAGTATTTT,CASSPGTSSPTDTQYF
TRBJ1-5,.,.,14,TRBV20-1,TGCAGTGCTAGAGATCCGCGGGGCGATCGGCCCCAGCATTTT,CSARDPRGDRPQHF
TRBJ2-3,few,.,13,TRBV7-9,TGTGCCAGCAGCTTAGATGGAGGGGATACGCAGTATTTT,CASSLDGGDTQYF
TRBJ1-5,few,.,14,TRBV20-1,TGCAGTGCTAGCCTCACCGACATGGACGGGTCCCAGCATTTT,CSASLTDMDGSQHF
TRBJ1-3,few,.,15,TRBV20-1,TGCAGTGCTAGTACAGAACATTACTCTGGAAACACCATATATTTT,CSASTEHYSGNTIYF
TRBJ2-2,.,TRBD2,15,TRBV3-1,TGTGCCAGCAGCCCTTCGGGAGGGCAGACCGGGGAGCTGTTTTTT,CASSPSGGQTGELFF
TRBJ1-2,many,TRBD1,15,TRBV6-5,TGTGCCAGCAGCCAAGGACAGGGTGGTCGCTATGGCTACACCTTC,CASSQGQGGRYGYTF
TRBJ2-1,few,.,20,TRBV29-1,TGCAGCGTTGAAGATCGAGGGGGGACAGCCAACACTCCCTCCTACAATGAGCAGTTCTTC,CSVEDRGGTANTPSYNEQFF
TRBJ2-1,few,TRBD2,15,TRBV7-2,TGTGCCAGCAGCTCAGGACTAGCGGGGACAAAAGAGCAGTTCTTC,CASSSGLAGTKEQFF
TRBJ1-1,.,.,12,TRBV25-1,TGTGCCAGCAGTGAAGGGAACGCTGAAGCTTTCTTT,CASSEGNAEAFF
TRBJ2-5,.,TRBD2,16,TRBV5-1,TGCGCCAGCAGCGGGGGCGGACTAGCGGGAGTAGAGACCCAGTACTTC,CASSGGGLAGVETQYF
TRBJ1-1,few,.,13,TRBV28,TGTGCCAGCAGTCTCTCAAAGGGGGGGGGAGCTTTCTTT,CASSLSKGGGAFF
TRBJ2-2,.,.,14,TRBV19,TGTGCCAGTAGTATAGGACACATCACCGGGGAGCTGTTTTTT,CASSIGHITGELFF
TRBJ1-2,.,.,15,TRBV27,TGTGCCAGCGCCCTGCGGCCTGGGATCAATTATGGCTACACCTTC,CASALRPGINYGYTF